The sequence of this T cell receptor beta chain was determined in a study of CD8 T cells in Susac syndrome. Study-wide results and limits: It was acknowledged in the study that the number of individuals who were included in its TCR sequencing and HLA analysis was relatively small.

cDNA came from roughly 0.53 to 1 ug RNA primed by random hexamers. An immunoSEQ multiplex PCR generated amplified TCR beta CDR3 products spanning 54 Vbeta and 13 Jbeta. TCRdb independently ran MiXCR on the immunoSEQ multiplex PCR reads; one entry per CDR3 protein. The sample has about 190,000 distinct CDR3 sequences; approximately 95% are singletons. The CDR3 is 15 residues long. Trimming removed 3 bases from V and 4 bases from J, with 15 bases in between. The V gene's germline CDR1 is MGHRA and CDR2 YSYEKL. On this clonotype itself: Its antigen is currently unknown.

Isolation of CD8+ and CD4+ T cells was performed negatively, whereas enrichment of TEMRA cells was done by FACS. The origin of this receptor is a human donor in good health. The source material was CD4+ T cells from PBMCs. The gene calls are TRBV4-1 and TRBJ1-1; unclear D gene. CDR3 DNA: TGCGCCAGCAGCCACCCGGGCCGGGTCTTCACTGAAGCTTTCTTT. It specifies CASSHPGRVFTEAFF.